The present T cell receptor beta chain was sequenced within a study of identical twins. Study results and caveats: A partial confounding effect on zero-insertion analyses could come from invariant MAIT and iNKT cells. Weaker excess sharing between twins was seen in beta out-of-frame sequences.

Healthy Caucasians made up all donors. Germline CDR1 MDHEN, CDR2 SYDVKM. The J segment lost 1 base and the V segment lost 6 bases, leaving 17 bases of the junction unmatched. The CDR3 spans 18 residues. This clonotype was found a few times. Its specificity is not known. In TCRdb, the 5' RACE reads were re-called with MiXCR into one record per CDR3 protein. Among some 1,700,000 distinct CDR3 sequences listed, around 33% were seen once. The sequence was collected from a newborn girl in good health. The specimen was cord blood. This chain uses TRBV28 with TRBJ2-7, with TRBD1 identical over 8 bases. The DNA of the CDR3 is TGTGCCAGCAGCTTCCCTCTCCTCCGGGACAGGAAATCCTACGAGCAGTACTTC. Its protein is CASSFPLLRDRKSYEQYF.